This T cell receptor beta chain was obtained from a study of human CD8 memory T cell subsets. From germline, CDR1 is SGDLS and CDR2 YYNGEE. CDR3 size: 14 residues. Regarding this clonotype: Its antigen remains unknown.

Investigators built TCR beta libraries using UMI-labeled 5' RACE. TCRdb re-called the 5' RACE reads; every CDR3 protein appears as one record, without DNA. The table lists 5,000 to 6,000 distinct CDR3 sequences. General observations from the study: Diversity in stem-like memory and precursor exhausted T cells was similarly high, unlike effector memory cells.

V usage is TRBV9 and J usage is TRBJ2-7. Sequenced: CD8+ T cells from PBMCs. This TCR was recovered from a human donor in good health. CDR3: CASSEGANSYEQYF.